This paragraph covers one T cell receptor (beta chain) sequence. This clonotype came up many times. The antigen it binds to is not known. No much larger clonotype is one base removed from it; base qualities were not supplied. This entry comes from a study of response to subunit inactivated influenza vaccine (dated by TCRdb to the late 2010s). General notes on the study: Deep quantitative profiling of the T cell receptor repertoire was used in the study to follow responses to a trivalent subunit inactivated influenza vaccine. On the study overall, not on this receptor specifically: It was suggested by the authors that each seasonal influenza vaccination may recruit only a limited number of new T cells.

Receptor libraries were prepared by RT-PCR. The run used an Illumina HiSeq 2500. In TCRdb, the public reads were trimmed at Q25 with fastp and aligned with MiXCR, with productive beta chains retained. Each entry merges the rows of one CDR3 protein and shows their most common DNA and genes. The sample table records some 850,000 distinct CDR3 sequences; about a fifth of these occur just once. The ten most abundant clones make up approximately 11% of the sample. The germline V gene gives CDR1 as SGHRS and CDR2 as YFSETQ. There are 15 amino acids in the CDR3, from cysteine to phenylalanine inclusive. The sequence is cut down to CDR3 DNA, 45 bases in frame from base 1. V ends up 0 bases short and J 7 bases short, with an unmatched junction base count of 4.

This receptor was identified in a man aged 45-65 years who received an inactivated influenza vaccine. Donor details come from another sample of the same person, matched by shared clones. The sequencing used PBMCs from blood, collected roughly 5 days after vaccination. The chain links TRBV5-1 with TRBJ1-6; 7 central bases correspond to TRBD1. The CDR3 protein sequence reads: CASSLVTGVNSPLHF. The nucleotide sequence reads TGCGCCAGCAGCTTGGTTACAGGGGTAAATTCACCCCTCCACTTT.